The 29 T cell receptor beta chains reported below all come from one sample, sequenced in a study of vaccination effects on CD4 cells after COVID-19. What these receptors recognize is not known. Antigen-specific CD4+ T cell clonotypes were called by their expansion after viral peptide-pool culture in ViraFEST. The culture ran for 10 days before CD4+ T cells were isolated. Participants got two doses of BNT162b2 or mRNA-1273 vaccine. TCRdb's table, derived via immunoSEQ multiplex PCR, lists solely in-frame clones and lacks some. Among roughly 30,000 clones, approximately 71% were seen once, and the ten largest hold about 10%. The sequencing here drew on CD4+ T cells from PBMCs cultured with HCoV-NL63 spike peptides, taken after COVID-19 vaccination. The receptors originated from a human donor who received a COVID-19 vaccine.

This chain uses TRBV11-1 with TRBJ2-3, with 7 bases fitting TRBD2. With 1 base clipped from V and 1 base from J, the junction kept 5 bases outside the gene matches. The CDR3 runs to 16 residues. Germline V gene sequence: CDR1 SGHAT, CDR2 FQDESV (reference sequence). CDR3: CASSLELAGGTDTQYF. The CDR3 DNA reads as TGTGCCAGCAGCTTAGAGTTGGCGGGGGGCACAGATACGCAGTATTTT.

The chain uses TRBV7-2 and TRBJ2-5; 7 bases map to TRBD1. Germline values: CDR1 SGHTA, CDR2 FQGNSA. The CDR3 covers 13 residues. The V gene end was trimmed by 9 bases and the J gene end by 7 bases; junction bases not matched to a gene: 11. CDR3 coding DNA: TGTGCCAGTGAGGACAGGCCGTATGGGACCCAGTACTTC. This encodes CASEDRPYGTQYF. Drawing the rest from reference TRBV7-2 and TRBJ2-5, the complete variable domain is GAGVSQSPSNKVTEKGKDVELRCDPISGHTALYWYRQSLGQGLEFLIYFQGNSAPDKSGLPSDRFSAERTGGSVSTLTIQRTQQEDSAVYLCASEDRPYGTQYFGPGTRLLVL.

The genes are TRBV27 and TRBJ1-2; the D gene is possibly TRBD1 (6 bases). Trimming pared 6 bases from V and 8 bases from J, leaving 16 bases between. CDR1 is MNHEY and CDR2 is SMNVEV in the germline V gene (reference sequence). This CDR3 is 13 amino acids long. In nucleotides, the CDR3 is TGTGCCAGCAGCCTAACAGGGCCGGGCGGCTACACCTTC. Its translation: CASSLTGPGGYTF.

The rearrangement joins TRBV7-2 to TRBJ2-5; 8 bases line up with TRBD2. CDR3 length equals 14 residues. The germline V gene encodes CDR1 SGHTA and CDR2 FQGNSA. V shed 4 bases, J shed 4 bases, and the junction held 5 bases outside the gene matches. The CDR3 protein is CASSSGGAGETQYF. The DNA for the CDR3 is TGTGCCAGCAGCTCCGGGGGGGCGGGAGAGACCCAGTACTTC.

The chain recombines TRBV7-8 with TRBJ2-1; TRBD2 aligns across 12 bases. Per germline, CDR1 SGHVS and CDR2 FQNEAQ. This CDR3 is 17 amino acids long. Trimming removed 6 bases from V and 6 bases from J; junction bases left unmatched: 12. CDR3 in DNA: TGTGCCAGCAGAGTAACCTTTGGACTAGCGGGAATCAATGAGCAGTTCTTC. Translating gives CASRVTFGLAGINEQFF.

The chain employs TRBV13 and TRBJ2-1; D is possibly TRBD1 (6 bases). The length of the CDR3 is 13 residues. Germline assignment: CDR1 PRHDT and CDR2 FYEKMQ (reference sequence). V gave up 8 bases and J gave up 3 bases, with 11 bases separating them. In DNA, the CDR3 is TGTGCCAGCGCCATACAGGGCTACAATGAGCAGTTCTTC. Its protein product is CASAIQGYNEQFF.

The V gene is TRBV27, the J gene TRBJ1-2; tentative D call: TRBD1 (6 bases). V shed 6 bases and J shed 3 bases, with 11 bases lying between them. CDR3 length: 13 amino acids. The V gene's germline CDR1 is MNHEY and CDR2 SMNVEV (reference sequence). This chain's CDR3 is CASRNDRYYGYTF. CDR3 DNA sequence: TGTGCCAGCAGAAACGACAGGTACTATGGCTACACCTTC.

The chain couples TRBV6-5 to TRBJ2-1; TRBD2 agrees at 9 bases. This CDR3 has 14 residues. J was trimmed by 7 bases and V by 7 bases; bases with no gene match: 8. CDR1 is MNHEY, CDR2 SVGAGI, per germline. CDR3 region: CASTLAGETNEQFF. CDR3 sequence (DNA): TGTGCCAGCACGTTAGCGGGGGAGACGAATGAGCAGTTCTTC.

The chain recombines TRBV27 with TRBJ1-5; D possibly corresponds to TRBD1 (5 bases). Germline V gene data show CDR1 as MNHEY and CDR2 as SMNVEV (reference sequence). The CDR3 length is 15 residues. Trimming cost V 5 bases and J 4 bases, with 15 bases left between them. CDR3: CASSHRDGGNQPQHF. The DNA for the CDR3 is TGTGCCAGCAGTCACCGGGACGGAGGTAATCAGCCCCAGCATTTT.

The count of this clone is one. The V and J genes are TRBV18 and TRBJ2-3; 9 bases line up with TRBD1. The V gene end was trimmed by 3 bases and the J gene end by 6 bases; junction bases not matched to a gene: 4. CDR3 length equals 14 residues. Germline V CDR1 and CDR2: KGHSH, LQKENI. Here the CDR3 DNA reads TGTGCCAGCTCACCGGCCGACAGGGGGGATACGCAGTATTTT. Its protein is CASSPADRGDTQYF.

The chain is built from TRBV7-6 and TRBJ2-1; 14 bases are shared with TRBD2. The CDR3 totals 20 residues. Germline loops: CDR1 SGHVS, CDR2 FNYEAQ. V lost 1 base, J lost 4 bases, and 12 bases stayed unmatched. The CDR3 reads CASSLVDLSGLAGVYNEQFF. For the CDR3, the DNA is TGTGCCAGCAGCTTAGTCGATTTGTCGGGACTAGCGGGAGTATACAATGAGCAGTTCTTC.

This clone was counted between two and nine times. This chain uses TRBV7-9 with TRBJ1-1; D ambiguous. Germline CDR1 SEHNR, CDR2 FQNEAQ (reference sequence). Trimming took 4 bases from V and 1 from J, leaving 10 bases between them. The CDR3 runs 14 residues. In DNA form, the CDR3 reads TGTGCCAGCAGCTCAACGTCGGGGAACACTGAAGCTTTCTTT. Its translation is CASSSTSGNTEAFF.

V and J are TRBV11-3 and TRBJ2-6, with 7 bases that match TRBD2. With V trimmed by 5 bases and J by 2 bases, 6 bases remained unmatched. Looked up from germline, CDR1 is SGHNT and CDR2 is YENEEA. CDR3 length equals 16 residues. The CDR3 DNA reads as TGTGCCAGCAGCCCCCGCGGGAGTGCTGGGGCCAACGTCCTGACTTTC. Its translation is CASSPRGSAGANVLTF.

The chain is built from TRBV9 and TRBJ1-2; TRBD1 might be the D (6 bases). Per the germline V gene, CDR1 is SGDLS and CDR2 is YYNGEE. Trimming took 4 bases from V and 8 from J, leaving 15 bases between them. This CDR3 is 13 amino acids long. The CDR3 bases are TGTGCCAGCAGCCCACCCGGGACACCCGGCTACACCTTC. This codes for CASSPPGTPGYTF.

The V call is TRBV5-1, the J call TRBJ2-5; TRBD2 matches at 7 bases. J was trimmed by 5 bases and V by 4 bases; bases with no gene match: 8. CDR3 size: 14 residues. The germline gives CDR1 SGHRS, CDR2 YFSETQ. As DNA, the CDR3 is TGCGCCAGCAGCCCCGCGGGGGAGCGGGAGACCCAGTACTTC. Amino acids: CASSPAGERETQYF.

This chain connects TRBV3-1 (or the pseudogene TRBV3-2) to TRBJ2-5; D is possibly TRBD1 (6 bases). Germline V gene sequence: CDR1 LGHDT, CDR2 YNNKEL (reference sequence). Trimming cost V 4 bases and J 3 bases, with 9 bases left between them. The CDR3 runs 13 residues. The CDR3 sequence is CASSPGQKETQYF. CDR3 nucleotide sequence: TGTGCCAGCAGCCCTGGACAGAAAGAGACCCAGTACTTC.

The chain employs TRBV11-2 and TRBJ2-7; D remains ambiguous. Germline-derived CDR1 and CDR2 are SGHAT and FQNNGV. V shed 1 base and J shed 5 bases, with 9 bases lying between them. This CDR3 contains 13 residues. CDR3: CASSLVESNEQYF. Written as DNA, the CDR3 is TGTGCCAGCAGCTTAGTAGAATCCAACGAGCAGTACTTC.

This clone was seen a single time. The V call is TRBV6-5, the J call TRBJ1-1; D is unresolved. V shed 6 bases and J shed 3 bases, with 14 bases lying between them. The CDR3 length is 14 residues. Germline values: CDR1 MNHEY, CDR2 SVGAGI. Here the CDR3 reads CASSTLGSDTEAFF. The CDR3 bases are TGTGCCAGCAGCACCCTGGGCTCTGACACTGAAGCTTTCTTT.

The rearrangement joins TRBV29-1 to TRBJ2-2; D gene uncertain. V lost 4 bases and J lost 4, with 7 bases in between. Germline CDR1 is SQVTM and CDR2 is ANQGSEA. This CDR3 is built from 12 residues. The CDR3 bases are TGCAGCGTTGGACGGGCCACCGGGGAGCTGTTTTTT. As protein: CSVGRATGELFF.

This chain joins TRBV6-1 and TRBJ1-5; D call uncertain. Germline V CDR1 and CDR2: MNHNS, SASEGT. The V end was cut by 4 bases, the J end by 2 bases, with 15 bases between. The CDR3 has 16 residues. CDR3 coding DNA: TGTGCCAGCAGTGGAGACGTTTTCTCGGGCAATCAGCCCCAGCATTTT. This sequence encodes CASSGDVFSGNQPQHF.

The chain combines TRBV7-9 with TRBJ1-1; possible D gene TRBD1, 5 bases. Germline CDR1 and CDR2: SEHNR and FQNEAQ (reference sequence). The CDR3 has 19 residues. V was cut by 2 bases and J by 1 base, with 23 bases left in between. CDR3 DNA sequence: TGTGCCAGCAGCTTAAGGGACCCATATAAAGGCAGGCCGAACACTGAAGCTTTCTTT. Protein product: CASSLRDPYKGRPNTEAFF.

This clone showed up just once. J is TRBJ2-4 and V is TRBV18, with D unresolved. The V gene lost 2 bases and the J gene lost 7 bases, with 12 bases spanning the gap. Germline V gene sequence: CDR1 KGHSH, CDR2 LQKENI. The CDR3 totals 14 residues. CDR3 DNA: TGTGCCAGCTCACCAGGGGTAACGTGGAACATTCAGTACTTC. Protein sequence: CASSPGVTWNIQYF.

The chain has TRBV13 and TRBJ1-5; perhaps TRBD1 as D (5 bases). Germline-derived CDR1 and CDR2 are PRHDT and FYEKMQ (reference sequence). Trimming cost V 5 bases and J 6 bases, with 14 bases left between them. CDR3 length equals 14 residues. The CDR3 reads CASSRGGSGQPQHF. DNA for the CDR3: TGTGCCAGCAGCCGGGGGGGTTCGGGTCAGCCCCAGCATTTT.

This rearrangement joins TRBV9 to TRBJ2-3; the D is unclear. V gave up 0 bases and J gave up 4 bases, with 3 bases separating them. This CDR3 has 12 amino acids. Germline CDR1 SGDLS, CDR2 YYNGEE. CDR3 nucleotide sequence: TGTGCCAGCAGCGTAGACCCAGATACGCAGTATTTT. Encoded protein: CASSVDPDTQYF. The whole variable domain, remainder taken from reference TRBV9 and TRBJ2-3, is DSGVTQTPKHLITATGQRVTLRCSPRSGDLSVYWYQQSLDQGLQFLIQYYNGEERAKGNILERFSAQQFPDLHSELNLSSLELGDSALYFCASSVDPDTQYFGPGTRLTVL.

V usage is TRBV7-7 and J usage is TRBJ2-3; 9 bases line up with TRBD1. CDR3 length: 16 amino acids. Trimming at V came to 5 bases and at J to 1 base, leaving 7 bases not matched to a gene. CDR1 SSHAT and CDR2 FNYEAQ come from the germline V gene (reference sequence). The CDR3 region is CASSVGQGIGTDTQYF. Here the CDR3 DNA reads TGTGCCAGCAGCGTGGGACAGGGTATAGGCACAGATACGCAGTATTTT.

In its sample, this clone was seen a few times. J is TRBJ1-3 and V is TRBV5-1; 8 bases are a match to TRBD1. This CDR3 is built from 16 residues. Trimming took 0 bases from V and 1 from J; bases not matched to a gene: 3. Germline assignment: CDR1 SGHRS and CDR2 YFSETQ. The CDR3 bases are TGCGCCAGCAGCTTGGCATGGACAGGGTCTGGAAACACCATATATTTT. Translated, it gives CASSLAWTGSGNTIYF.

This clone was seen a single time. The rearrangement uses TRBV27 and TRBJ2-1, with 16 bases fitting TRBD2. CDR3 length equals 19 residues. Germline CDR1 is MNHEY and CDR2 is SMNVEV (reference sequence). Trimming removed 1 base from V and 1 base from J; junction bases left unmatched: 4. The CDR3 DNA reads TGTGCCAGCAGTTTATGGGGGACTAGCGGGAGGGTTTCCTACAATGAGCAGTTCTTC. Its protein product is CASSLWGTSGRVSYNEQFF.

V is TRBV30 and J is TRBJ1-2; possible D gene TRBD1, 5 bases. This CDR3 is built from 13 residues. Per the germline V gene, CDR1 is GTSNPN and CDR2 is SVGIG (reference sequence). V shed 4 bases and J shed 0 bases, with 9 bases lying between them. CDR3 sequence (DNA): TGTGCCTGGATGGGGCAGGCTAACTATGGCTACACCTTC. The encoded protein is CAWMGQANYGYTF.

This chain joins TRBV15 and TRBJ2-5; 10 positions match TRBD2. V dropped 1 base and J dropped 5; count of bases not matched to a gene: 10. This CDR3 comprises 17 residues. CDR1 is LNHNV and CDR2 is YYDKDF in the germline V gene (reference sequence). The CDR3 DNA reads TGTGCCACCAGCAGAGGGGGAGCGGGGGGGCCTTGGGAGACCCAGTACTTC. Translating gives CATSRGGAGGPWETQYF.